This TCR beta chain was recovered during a study of CD8 T cells in ankylosing spondylitis. Overall study findings and caveats: The study looked at matched synovial fluid samples from ankylosing spondylitis patients. Disease-linked clones were reported to be significantly enriched there. Ankylosing spondylitis blood seemed to carry a telltale TCR beta motif made of under ten highly homologous variants. In synovial fluid and blood from reactive arthritis, some motif variants were previously reported.

Libraries for TCR beta were made by quantitative 5'-RACE with molecular barcodes. Each CDR3 protein gets one entry after TCRdb re-called the 5' RACE reads with MiXCR. The sample lists more than 150,000 distinct CDR3 sequences; around 13% were seen once. Germline CDR1 is MDHEN and CDR2 is SYDVKM. The germline V and J ends were trimmed by 4 bases and 3 bases, with 1 base remaining between them. The CDR3 sequence is 10 residues long. The table lists this clonotype with many counts. Its specificity is unknown. V and J are TRBV28 and TRBJ2-7; D is ambiguous. This clonotype was sampled from a female donor with ankylosing spondylitis or in good health (not recorded which). Sequenced input: blood, either unsorted or a sorted T cell fraction (not recorded which). For the CDR3, the DNA is TGTGCCAGCAGTTACTACGAGCAGTACTTC. Amino acids: CASSYYEQYF.